The TCR beta chain under discussion was sequenced for a study of ipilimumab plus nivolumab after autologous stem cell transplantation. Study-wide background: Patients received a median of about 5 ipilimumab and roughly 8 nivolumab doses. Myeloma cases were transplant-naive high-risk or relapsed within 3 years post first autologous transplant.

CDR1 SGHAT and CDR2 FQNNGV come from the germline V gene. The CDR3 length is 15 residues. Deletions cut 5 bases from V and 0 bases from J, with 11 bases between. The table came from immunoSEQ multiplex PCR; TCRdb's copy has only in-frame clones and leaves some out. The top ten clones hold roughly 21% of a sample with roughly 9,800 clones, 55% to 75% of them seen once. Starting 14 to 28 days after autologous transplant, ipilimumab 1 mg/kg was given. Patients got 3 mg/kg IV nivolumab weeks 1, 4, 7, 10, then biweekly through week 26. This rearrangement joins TRBV11-2 to TRBJ2-1; a weak D match, TRBD2 (6 bases). The material was PBMCs, obtained in a trial of ipilimumab plus nivolumab as post-transplant consolidation. The sequence was obtained from a female donor with multiple myeloma. The DNA for the CDR3 is TGTGCCAGCAGCCCGGGACTTGCCTCCTACAATGAGCAGTTCTTC. Translated, it gives CASSPGLASYNEQFF.